The 14 T cell receptor beta chains presented below share a single source sample, sequenced in a study of cytomegalovirus exposure and HLA in healthy donors. PCR used 60 Vbeta primers and 13 Jbeta primers. Some clones are missing from TCRdb's copy, which holds only in-frame ones; the method was immunoSEQ multiplex PCR. This table has some 130,000 clones, 82% appearing once. The specimen was PBMCs. The receptors were gathered from a boy aged 2-15 years in good health and CMV-seronegative.

The CDR3: CASSFSIFEAFF. The CDR3 DNA reads as TGTGCCAGCAGCTTTAGCATCTTTGAAGCTTTCTTT. The chain joins TRBV7-9 to TRBJ1-1; D unresolved. The germline V gene has CDR1 SEHNR and CDR2 FQNEAQ (reference sequence). The CDR3 runs to 12 residues. The ends were cut back, 3 bases at V and 7 bases at J, with 9 bases in the middle.

The rearrangement uses TRBV5-6 and TRBJ2-5; 7 bases agree with TRBD1. The better agreement between TRBJ2-7 and the DNA end casts doubt on the J call. Germline V gene sequence: CDR1 SGHDT, CDR2 YYEEEE. This CDR3 comprises 12 residues. The CDR3 DNA follows: TGTGCCAGCAGCTTCCGGACAGGCGAGCAGTACTTC. The encoded protein is CASSFRTGEQYF.

This chain joins TRBV7-8 and TRBJ1-2; a weak D match, TRBD1 (5 bases). Deletions cut 5 bases from V and 8 bases from J, with 12 bases between. Looked up from germline, CDR1 is SGHVS and CDR2 is FQNEAQ. This CDR3 spans 12 amino acids. The CDR3 DNA is TGTGCCAGCAGCCTCAGGGTTGGAGGCTACACCTTC. This codes for CASSLRVGGYTF.

The rearrangement links TRBV2 to TRBJ2-6; D gene unclear. CDR3 length: 15 residues. The V gene lost 3 bases and the J gene lost 0 bases, with 6 bases spanning the gap. Germline values: CDR1 SNHLY, CDR2 FYNNEI. The CDR3 sequence is CASSEESSGANVLTF. CDR3 DNA: TGTGCCAGCAGTGAGGAGTCCTCTGGGGCCAACGTCCTGACTTTC.

The count of this clone is one. V usage is TRBV9 and J usage is TRBJ1-2, with D perhaps matching TRBD1 (6 bases). Germline CDR1 is SGDLS and CDR2 is YYNGEE. V lost 4 bases to trimming and J lost 3 bases, with 22 bases between them. This CDR3 spans 17 amino acids. CDR3: CASSHTSGDKHYYGYTF. In nucleotides, the CDR3 is TGTGCCAGCAGCCATACCTCCGGGGACAAACACTACTATGGCTACACCTTC.

The table lists this clone with a count of one. The chain uses TRBV19 and TRBJ1-1, with 7 bases fitting TRBD1. V gave up 0 bases and J gave up 6 bases; unmatched junction bases: 7. Germline CDR1 reads LNHDA; CDR2 reads SQIVND (reference sequence). CDR3 length: 15 amino acids. Here the CDR3 reads CASSIDRIQGAEAFF. The CDR3, as DNA: TGTGCCAGTAGTATAGACCGGATTCAGGGGGCTGAAGCTTTCTTT. Looking up the rest from reference TRBV19 and TRBJ1-1 gives the full variable domain: DGGITQSPKYLFRKEGQNVTLSCEQNLNHDAMYWYRQDPGQGLRLIYYSQIVNDFQKGDIAEGYSVSREKKESFPLTVTSAQKNPTAFYLCASSIDRIQGAEAFFGQGTRLTVV.

With regard to this clone: Other DNA sequences in this specimen translate into the identical CDR3. The V call is TRBV6-5, the J call TRBJ2-7; 10 positions match TRBD1. The germline CDR1 and CDR2 sequences are MNHEY and SVGAGI. The trim removed 6 bases at V and 0 bases at J, leaving 2 bases unmatched. This CDR3 is built from 14 residues. CDR3 in amino acids: CASRRDRGSYEQYF. The DNA of the CDR3 is TGTGCCAGCAGAAGGGACAGGGGCTCCTACGAGCAGTACTTC.

CDR3 coding DNA: TGTGCCAGCAGCTTATCAGGTACCAATCAGCCCCAGCATTTT. It specifies CASSLSGTNQPQHF. This sequence joins TRBV5-6 and TRBJ1-5, with no clear D. V was cut by 2 bases and J by 3 bases, with 9 bases left in between. This CDR3 has 14 amino acids. The germline gives CDR1 SGHDT, CDR2 YYEEEE.

This clone was found a few times. The chain joins TRBV4-3 to TRBJ1-1; 8 bases match TRBD1. V was clipped by 4 bases and J by 10 bases; unmatched bases: 8. Germline assignment: CDR1 LGHNA and CDR2 YSLEER. The CDR3 consists of 13 residues. CDR3 DNA sequence: TGCGCCAGCAGCCCTCCCCGGACAGGGCCAGCTTTCTTT. This gives the protein CASSPPRTGPAFF.

This clone came up once. This sequence joins TRBV19 and TRBJ1-2, with 9 bases lining up with TRBD1. In germline, CDR1 is LNHDA, CDR2 SQIVND (reference sequence). V lost 8 bases and J lost 2; bases outside the gene matches: 6. This CDR3 spans 14 amino acids. CDR3 sequence reads: CASVRQGENYGYTF. CDR3 coding DNA: TGTGCCAGTGTGAGACAGGGGGAAAACTATGGCTACACCTTC.

This chain uses TRBV7-2 with TRBJ1-2, with D maybe TRBD1 (5 bases). CDR1 and CDR2 (germline): SGHTA, FQGNSA. CDR3 size: 15 residues. The V and J ends lost 5 bases and 5 bases respectively, with 18 bases between them. The CDR3 is CASSPLWGGGYGYTF. The CDR3 DNA is TGTGCCAGCAGCCCCTTGTGGGGGGGTGGATATGGCTACACCTTC.

This chain joins TRBV19 and TRBJ1-2; D gene uncertain. This CDR3 has 14 residues. The germline V gene has CDR1 LNHDA and CDR2 SQIVND (reference sequence). V lost 6 bases, J lost 8 bases, and 19 bases lay in between. This CDR3 reads CASRTLDPGSGYTF. The DNA of the CDR3 is TGTGCCAGTAGGACCCTTGACCCGGGTTCCGGCTACACCTTC.

In its sample, this clone was seen a few times. The chain combines TRBV30 with TRBJ1-4, with D unclear. Trimming took 1 base from V and 4 from J, leaving 10 bases between them. This CDR3 is 14 amino acids long. CDR1 is GTSNPN, CDR2 SVGIG, per germline (reference sequence). The CDR3 loop reads CAWSGAGSNEKLFF. CDR3 coding DNA: TGTGCCTGGAGTGGGGCAGGAAGTAATGAAAAACTGTTTTTT.

The genes are TRBV14 and TRBJ2-2; TRBD1 is a possible D gene (6 bases). CDR1 and CDR2 from the germline V gene are SGHDN and FVKESK. Deletions cut 4 bases from V and 7 bases from J, with 13 bases between. The CDR3 has 14 residues. The CDR3 DNA reads TGTGCCAGCAGCCCTTATGACAGGCGCGGGGAGCTGTTTTTT. It specifies CASSPYDRRGELFF.